This record covers a single T cell receptor beta chain. The target of this receptor is not known. No much larger clone exists at a distance of one base, and base qualities are not known. Preparation of the library involved RACE. This sample was sequenced with a NextSeq 500. During library preparation, unique molecular identifiers were attached to individual cDNA molecules so that TCRs could be counted quantitatively and reproducibly. For every blood RNA sample, sequencing covered both the TCR alpha and TCR beta chains. The authors' analysis ran thus. Samples had a median of about 96,000 TCRs, with a range from about 23,224 to 750,000. The Decombinator software suite was used to annotate V, J and CDR3 in the TCR reads. Every sample was subsampled to the same number of TCRs (28,000) for the PS versus PT1 abundance plots. TCRs were defined as expanded if absent before sensitization and observed at least eight times at the 2-week time point. TCRdb's own reprocessing of the public reads used fastp at Q25 and MiXCR and kept productive beta chains. Every entry covers one CDR3 protein and lists the most common genes and DNA from its rows. The V and J calls and clone size are TCRdb's, not the authors'. The sample profile shows some 170,000 distinct CDR3 sequences; about 22% of them were found once. The ten largest clones represent under 8.5% of the sample.

This sample is drawn from a study of human T cells and chemical hapten exposure (dated by TCRdb to the early 2020s). Study-wide context: For sensitization, 2% DPC in acetone was applied to a 2 cm by 2 cm area of upper inner arm skin. Twenty-nine alopecia patients gave blood for TCR sequencing at one to four time points (pre-sensitization, 2, 6 and 24 weeks). In alopecia patients, the study followed how the peripheral blood TCR repertoire changed in vivo over primary and secondary sensitization to diphenylcyclopropenone (DPC), a hapten. Blood samples were taken from patients before sensitization (week 0) and then at 2, 6 and about 24 weeks after DPC sensitization. Patch testing was performed on the upper back with Finn chambers containing 0.01% DPC, and the patch tests were scored after 6 days according to International Contact Dermatitis Research Group standards. The libraries were sequenced as a pool, and the TCR yield per sample differed mostly because of small variations in library volumes within the pool. Alopecia areata with under or over 50% scalp involvement, alopecia totalis and alopecia universalis were represented in the patient cohort, which was mostly female. Throughout the study period of roughly 24 weeks, patients also received therapeutic DPC doses to the scalp every week. What the research found in general, with its limitations: DPC sensitization did not change how many TCRs were above 1 in 1000 frequency, and no evidence was found of alterations in global repertoire structure. Because all patients had alopecia, a presumed autoimmune disease, the immune response of the patients might differ from that of healthy individuals. Significantly more large CDR3 similarity clusters were formed by expanded TCRs than by pre-sensitization or healthy control sets, consistent with antigen-driven responses. Patch test score correlated positively with the number of PT1 expanded TCRs, reaching significance at thresholds 8, 16 and 32 but not at 4. After repeated subsampling, the strength of the expansion versus patch-test correlation and the threshold at which it became significant changed.

Measured from the cysteine to the phenylalanine, the CDR3 is 15 residues long. The kept DNA is CDR3 alone, 45 bases in frame from the first base. At the junction V is shortened by 0 bases and J by 7 bases, with 15 bases in between. Taken from the germline V gene, the CDR1 and CDR2 loops are SGHDN and FVKESK. The time point tag for this specimen amounts to: patch test 1, 2 weeks after DPC sensitization. The sample's treatment or condition label, decoded: therapeutic diphenylcyclopropenone sensitization with weekly scalp DPC. At every patch-test visit, the blood draw took place before the patch test was put on. Patients were considered eligible if aged 18 to 70, diagnosed with alopecia and deemed suitable for DPC therapy, and patients were excluded if pregnant. Unfractionated whole blood was collected in Tempus Blood RNA tubes, and total RNA was extracted from that blood.

This chain joins TRBV14 to TRBJ1-1, with an unclear D gene assignment. The receptor was isolated from a woman aged 45-60 years with alopecia areata. Some clones in this sample may be carry-over from other donors' samples. This sample comprised whole blood, obtained in connection with sensitization to the hapten diphenylcyclopropenone (DPC). The DNA sequence is TGTGCCAGCAGCCAAGAAATCAGTGGGTTGGGTGAAGCTTTCTTT. Its protein reads: CASSQEISGLGEAFF.